One T cell receptor beta chain is described in this entry. The source of the sample is a study of CD8 T cells in Susac syndrome. Random hexamers primed reverse transcription of about 0.45 to 1 ug RNA. The CDR3 of TCR beta was amplified by immunoSEQ multiplex PCR across 54 Vbeta and 13 Jbeta. TCRdb reprocessed the immunoSEQ multiplex PCR reads with MiXCR, giving one entry per CDR3 protein. The repertoire holds under 350,000 distinct CDR3 sequences, with about 91% as singletons. Sequencing targeted TCR beta in blood CD8+ and CD4+ T cells. The multiple sclerosis control group consisted of treatment-naive patients whose relapsing-remitting disease, which was either stable or active, fulfilled revised McDonald criteria. Negative isolation yielded CD8+ and CD4+ T cells; FACS enriched TEMRA cells. This receptor was identified in a human donor with multiple sclerosis. Specimen: CD4+ T cells from PBMCs.

The CDR3 DNA follows: TGTGCCAGCAGTTACGGGCTAGCGGGAGTTCGGTACCAAGAGACCCAGTACTTC. Residues: CASSYGLAGVRYQETQYF. The chain combines TRBV6-5 with TRBJ2-5; TRBD2 aligns across 10 bases. Germline V gene lookup returns CDR1 MNHEY and CDR2 SVGAGI. Trimming at V came to 2 bases and at J to 0 bases, leaving 9 bases not matched to a gene. The CDR3 sequence is 18 residues long.